This T cell receptor (beta chain) comes out of a study of long-term antiretroviral therapy in people with HIV. Overall study findings and caveats: Repertoires from HIV showed CDR3 length ranges narrower than those of controls. Across all time points, the repertoire was dominated by clones that expanded before ART.

The CDR3 runs to 16 residues. V shed 5 bases and J shed 9 bases, with 23 bases lying between them. CDR1 and CDR2 from the germline V gene are MDHEN and SYDVKM. Comment on this clone: No antigen is known for it.

The run of the v3.0 immunoSEQ assay was at survey level. The repertoire was sequenced with immunoSEQ multiplex PCR; TCRdb's copy has only in-frame clones and lacks some. This sample has approximately 20,000 clones, with about 88% found just once. Sequenced material: unsorted PBMCs, taken 0.6 years after starting antiretroviral therapy. This receptor was taken from a man between 60 and 70 years old with HIV. V usage is TRBV28 and J usage is TRBJ2-4; a weak D match, TRBD1 (5 bases). The CDR3 is CASSPGPDRILGIQYF. Written as DNA, the CDR3 is TGTGCCAGCAGTCCCGGGCCCGACAGAATCCTGGGCATTCAGTACTTC.